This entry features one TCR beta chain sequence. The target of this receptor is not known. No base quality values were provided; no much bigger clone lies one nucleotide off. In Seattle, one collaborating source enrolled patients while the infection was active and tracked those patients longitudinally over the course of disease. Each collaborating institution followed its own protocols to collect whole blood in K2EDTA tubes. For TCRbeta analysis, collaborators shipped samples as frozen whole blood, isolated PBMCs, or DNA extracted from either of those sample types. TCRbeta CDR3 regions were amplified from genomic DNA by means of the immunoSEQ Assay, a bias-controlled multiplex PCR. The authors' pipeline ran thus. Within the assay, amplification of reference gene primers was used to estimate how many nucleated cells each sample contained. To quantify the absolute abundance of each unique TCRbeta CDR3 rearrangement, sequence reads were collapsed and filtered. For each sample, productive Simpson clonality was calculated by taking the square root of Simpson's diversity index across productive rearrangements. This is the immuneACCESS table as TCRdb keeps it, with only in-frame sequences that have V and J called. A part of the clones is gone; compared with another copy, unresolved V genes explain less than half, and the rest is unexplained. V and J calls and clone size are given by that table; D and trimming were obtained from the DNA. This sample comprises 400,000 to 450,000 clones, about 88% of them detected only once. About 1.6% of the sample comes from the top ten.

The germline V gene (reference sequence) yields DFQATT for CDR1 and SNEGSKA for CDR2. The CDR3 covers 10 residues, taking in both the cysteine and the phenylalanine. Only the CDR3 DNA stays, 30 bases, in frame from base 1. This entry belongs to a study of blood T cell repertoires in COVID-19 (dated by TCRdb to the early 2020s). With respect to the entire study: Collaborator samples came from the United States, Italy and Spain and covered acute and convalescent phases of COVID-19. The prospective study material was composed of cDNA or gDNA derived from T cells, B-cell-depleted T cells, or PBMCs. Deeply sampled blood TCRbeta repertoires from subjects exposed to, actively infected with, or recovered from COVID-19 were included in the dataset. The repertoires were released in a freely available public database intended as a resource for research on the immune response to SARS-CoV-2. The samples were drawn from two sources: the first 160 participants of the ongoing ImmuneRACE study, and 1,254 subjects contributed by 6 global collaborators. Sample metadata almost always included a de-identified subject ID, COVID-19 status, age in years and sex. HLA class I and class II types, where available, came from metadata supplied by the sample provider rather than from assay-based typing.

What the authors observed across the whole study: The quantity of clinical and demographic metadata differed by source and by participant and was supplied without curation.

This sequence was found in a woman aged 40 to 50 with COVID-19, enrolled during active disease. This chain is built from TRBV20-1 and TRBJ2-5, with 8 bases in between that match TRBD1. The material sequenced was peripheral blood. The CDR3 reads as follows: CSRQGETQYF. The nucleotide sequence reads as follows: TGCAGCAGACAGGGGGAGACCCAGTACTTC.